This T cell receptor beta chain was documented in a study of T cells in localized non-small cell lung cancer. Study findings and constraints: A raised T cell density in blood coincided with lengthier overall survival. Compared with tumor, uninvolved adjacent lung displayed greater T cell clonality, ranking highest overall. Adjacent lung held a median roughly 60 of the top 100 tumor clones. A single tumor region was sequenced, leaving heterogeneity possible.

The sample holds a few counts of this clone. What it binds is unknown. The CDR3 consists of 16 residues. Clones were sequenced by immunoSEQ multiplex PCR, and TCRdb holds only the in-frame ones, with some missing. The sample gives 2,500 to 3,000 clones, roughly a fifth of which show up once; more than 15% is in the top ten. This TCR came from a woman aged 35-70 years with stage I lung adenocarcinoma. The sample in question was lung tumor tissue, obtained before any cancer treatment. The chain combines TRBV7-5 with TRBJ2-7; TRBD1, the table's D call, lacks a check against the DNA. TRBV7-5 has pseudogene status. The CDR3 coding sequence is TGTGCCAGCACCTCGAAACAGGGGAATCCCTACTACGAGCAGTACTTC. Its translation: CASTSKQGNPYYEQYF.